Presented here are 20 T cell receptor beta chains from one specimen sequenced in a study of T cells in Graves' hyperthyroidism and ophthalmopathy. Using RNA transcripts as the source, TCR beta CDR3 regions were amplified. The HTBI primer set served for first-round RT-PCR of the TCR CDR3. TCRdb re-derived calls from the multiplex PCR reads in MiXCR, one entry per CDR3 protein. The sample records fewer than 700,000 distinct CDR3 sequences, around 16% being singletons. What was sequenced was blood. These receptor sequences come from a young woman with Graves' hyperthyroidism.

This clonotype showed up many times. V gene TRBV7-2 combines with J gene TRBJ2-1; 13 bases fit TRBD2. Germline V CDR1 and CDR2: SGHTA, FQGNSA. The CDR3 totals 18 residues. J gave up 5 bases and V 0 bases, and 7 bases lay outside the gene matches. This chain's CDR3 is CASSLARPGTSGNNEQFF. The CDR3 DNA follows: TGTGCCAGCAGCTTAGCGCGGCCCGGGACTAGCGGGAACAATGAGCAGTTCTTC.

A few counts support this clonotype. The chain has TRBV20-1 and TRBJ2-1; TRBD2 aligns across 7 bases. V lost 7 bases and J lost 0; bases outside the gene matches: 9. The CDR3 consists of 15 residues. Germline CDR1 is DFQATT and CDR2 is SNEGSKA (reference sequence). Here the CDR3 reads CSVQAQRGSYNEQFF. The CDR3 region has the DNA TGCAGTGTTCAAGCCCAGCGGGGCTCCTACAATGAGCAGTTCTTC.

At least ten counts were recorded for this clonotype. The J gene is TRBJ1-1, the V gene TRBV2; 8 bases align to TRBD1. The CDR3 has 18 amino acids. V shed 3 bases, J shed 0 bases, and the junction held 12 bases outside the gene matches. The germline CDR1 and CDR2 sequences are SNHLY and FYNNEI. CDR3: CASSDSVRDRTMNTEAFF. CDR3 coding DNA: TGTGCCAGCAGTGATTCGGTCCGGGACAGGACAATGAACACTGAAGCTTTCTTT.

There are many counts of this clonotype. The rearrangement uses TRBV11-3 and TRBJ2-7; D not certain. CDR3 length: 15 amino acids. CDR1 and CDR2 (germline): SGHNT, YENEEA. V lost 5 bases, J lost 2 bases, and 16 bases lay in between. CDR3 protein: CASSPPGRIAYEQYF. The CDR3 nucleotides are TGTGCCAGCAGCCCCCCCGGACGGATTGCCTACGAGCAGTACTTC.

CDR3 DNA: TGTGCCAGCAGCGCCCCCCGGGGGGAAAGTACCACCGGGGAGCTGTTTTTT. This codes for CASSAPRGESTTGELFF. The V gene is TRBV7-9, the J gene TRBJ2-2; 7 nucleotides line up with TRBD2. The CDR3 is 17 residues long. Unmatched junction bases numbered 13, after V lost 5 bases and J lost 4 bases. Germline V gives CDR1 SEHNR, CDR2 FQNEAQ (reference sequence).

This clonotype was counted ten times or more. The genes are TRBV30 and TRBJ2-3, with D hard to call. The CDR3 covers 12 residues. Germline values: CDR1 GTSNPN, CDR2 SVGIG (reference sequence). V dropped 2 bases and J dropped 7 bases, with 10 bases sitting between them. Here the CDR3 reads CAWSISANTQYF. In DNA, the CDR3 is TGTGCCTGGAGTATTTCCGCTAATACGCAGTATTTT.

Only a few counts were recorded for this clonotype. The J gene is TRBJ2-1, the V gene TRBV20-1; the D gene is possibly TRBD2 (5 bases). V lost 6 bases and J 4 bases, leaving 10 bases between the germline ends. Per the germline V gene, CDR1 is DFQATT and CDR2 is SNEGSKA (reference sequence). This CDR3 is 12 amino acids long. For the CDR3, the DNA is TGCAGTGCCGCGAGGGATTACAATGAGCAGTTCTTC. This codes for CSAARDYNEQFF.

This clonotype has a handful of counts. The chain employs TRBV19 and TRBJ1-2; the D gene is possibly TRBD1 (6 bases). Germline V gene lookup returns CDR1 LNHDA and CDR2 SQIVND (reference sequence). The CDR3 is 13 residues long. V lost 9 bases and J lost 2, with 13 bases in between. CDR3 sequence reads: CASTGWGNYGYTF. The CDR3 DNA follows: TGTGCCAGCACAGGGTGGGGGAACTATGGCTACACCTTC.

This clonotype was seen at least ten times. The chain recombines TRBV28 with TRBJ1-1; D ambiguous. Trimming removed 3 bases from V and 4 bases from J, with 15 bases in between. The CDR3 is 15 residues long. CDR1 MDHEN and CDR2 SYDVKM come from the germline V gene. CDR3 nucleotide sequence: TGTGCCAGCAGTTTTTTTTCCCAGGCTGGCACTGAAGCTTTCTTT. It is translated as CASSFFSQAGTEAFF.

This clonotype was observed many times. The CDR3 spells CASSLDIGRETQYF. The CDR3, as DNA: TGTGCCAGCAGCTTAGATATCGGAAGAGAGACCCAGTACTTC. The chain is built from TRBV11-2 and TRBJ2-5, with D unclear. V was shortened by 0 bases and J by 4 bases, with 9 bases between the two germline ends. The CDR3 is made up of 14 amino acids. The germline CDR1 and CDR2 sequences are SGHAT and FQNNGV.

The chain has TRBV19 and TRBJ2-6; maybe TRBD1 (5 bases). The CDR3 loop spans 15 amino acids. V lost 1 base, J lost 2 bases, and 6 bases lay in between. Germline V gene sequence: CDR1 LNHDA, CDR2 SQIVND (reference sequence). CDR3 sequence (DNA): TGTGCCAGTAGTATAGTGACAGCTGGGGCCAACGTCCTGACTTTC. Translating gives CASSIVTAGANVLTF.

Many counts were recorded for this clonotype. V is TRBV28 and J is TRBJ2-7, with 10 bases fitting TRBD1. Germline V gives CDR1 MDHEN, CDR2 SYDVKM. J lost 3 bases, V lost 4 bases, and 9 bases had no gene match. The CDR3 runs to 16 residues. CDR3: CASSSSGTGASYEQYF. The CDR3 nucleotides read TGTGCCAGCAGTTCATCCGGGACAGGGGCTAGCTACGAGCAGTACTTC.

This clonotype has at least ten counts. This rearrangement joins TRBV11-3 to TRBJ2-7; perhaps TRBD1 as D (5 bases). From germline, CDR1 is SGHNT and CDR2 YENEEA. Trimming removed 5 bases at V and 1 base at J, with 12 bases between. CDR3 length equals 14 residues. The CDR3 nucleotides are TGTGCCAGCAGCCTCAGGGAAAGGTCCTACGAGCAGTACTTC. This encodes CASSLRERSYEQYF. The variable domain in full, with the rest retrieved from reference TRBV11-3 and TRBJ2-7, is EAGVVQSPRYKIIEKKQPVAFWCNPISGHNTLYWYLQNLGQGPELLIRYENEEAVDDSQLPKDRFSAERLKGVDSTLKIQPAELGDSAVYLCASSLRERSYEQYFGPGTRLTVT.

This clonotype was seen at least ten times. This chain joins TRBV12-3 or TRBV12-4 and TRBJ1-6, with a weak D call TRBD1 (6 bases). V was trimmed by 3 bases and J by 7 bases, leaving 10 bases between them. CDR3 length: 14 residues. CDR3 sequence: CASSFQGLNSPLHF. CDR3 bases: TGTGCCAGCAGTTTTCAGGGGTTGAATTCACCCCTCCACTTT.

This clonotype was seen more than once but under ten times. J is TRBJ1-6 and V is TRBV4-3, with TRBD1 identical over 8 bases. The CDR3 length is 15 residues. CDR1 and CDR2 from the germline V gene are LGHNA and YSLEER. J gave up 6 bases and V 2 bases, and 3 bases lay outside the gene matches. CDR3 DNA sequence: TGCGCCAGCAGCCAACCCGACAGGGGTAATTCACCCCTCCACTTT. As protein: CASSQPDRGNSPLHF.

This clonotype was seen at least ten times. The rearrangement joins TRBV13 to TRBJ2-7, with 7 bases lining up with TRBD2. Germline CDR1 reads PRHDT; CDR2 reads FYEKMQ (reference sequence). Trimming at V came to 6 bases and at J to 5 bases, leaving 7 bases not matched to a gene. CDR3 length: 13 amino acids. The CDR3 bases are TGTGCCAGCAGTCTAGGACTAGGAGACGAGCAGTACTTC. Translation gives CASSLGLGDEQYF.

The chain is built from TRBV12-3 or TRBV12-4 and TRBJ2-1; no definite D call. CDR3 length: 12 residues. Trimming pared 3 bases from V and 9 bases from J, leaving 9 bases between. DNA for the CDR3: TGTGCCAGCAGTTTTGGGCTGCGTGAGCAGTTCTTC. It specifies CASSFGLREQFF.

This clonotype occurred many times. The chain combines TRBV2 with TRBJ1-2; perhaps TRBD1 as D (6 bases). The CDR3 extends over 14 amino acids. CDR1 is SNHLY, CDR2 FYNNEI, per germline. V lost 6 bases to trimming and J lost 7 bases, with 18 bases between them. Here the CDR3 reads CASRTGPGVRGYTF. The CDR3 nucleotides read TGTGCCAGCAGGACGGGACCAGGGGTACGTGGCTACACCTTC.

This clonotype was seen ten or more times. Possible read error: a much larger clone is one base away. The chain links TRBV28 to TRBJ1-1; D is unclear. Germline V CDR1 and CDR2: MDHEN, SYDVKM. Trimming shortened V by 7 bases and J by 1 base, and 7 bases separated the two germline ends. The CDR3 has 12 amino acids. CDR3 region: CASTLGNTEAFF. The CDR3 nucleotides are TGTGCCAGCACCTTAGGGAACACTGAAGCTTTCTTT. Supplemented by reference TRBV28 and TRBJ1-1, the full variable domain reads DVKVTQSSRYLVKRTGEKVFLECVQDMDHENMFWYRQDPGLGLRLIYFSYDVKMKEKGDIPEGYSVSREKKERFSLILESASTNQTSMYLCASTLGNTEAFFGQGTRLTVV.

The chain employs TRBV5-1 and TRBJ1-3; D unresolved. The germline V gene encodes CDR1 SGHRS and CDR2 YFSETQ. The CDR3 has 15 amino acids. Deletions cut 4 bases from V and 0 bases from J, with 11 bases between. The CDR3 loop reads CASSPAGDSGNTIYF. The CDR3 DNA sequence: TGCGCCAGCAGCCCCGCCGGGGACTCTGGAAACACCATATATTTT.